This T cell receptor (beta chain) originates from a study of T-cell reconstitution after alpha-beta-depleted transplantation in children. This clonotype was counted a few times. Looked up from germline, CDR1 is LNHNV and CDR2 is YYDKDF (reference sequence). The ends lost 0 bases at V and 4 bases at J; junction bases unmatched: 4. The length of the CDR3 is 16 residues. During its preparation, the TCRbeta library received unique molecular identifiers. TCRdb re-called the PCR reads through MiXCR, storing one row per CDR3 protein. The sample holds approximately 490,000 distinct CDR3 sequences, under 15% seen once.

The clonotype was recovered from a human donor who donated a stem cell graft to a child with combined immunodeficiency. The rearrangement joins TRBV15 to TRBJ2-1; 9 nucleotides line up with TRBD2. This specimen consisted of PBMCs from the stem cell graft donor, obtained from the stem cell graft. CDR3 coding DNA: TGTGCCACCAGCAGAGATCCTAGCGGGGTGTACAATGAGCAGTTCTTC. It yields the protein CATSRDPSGVYNEQFF.